This T cell receptor beta chain stems from a study of blood T cell repertoires in COVID-19. Overall study: The origin of the acute and convalescent COVID-19 samples was the United States, Italy and Spain.

In the authors' methods: Amplified reference gene primers provided the basis for estimating nucleated cell counts. Sequenced by immunoSEQ multiplex PCR; TCRdb stores in-frame clones only, minus some. D and trimming were read from the DNA, whereas the V and J calls and clone size are those reported in that table. Here the sample spans 110,000 to 150,000 clones, 86% being singletons. Two negative PCRs, clearance, or symptom resolution had been documented for recovered Cohort 3 donors. CDR3 length: 16 residues. V lost 6 bases and J lost 5, with 22 bases in between. The germline V gene encodes CDR1 SGHDT and CDR2 YYEEEE.

The sequence was collected from a man aged 45-65 years who had recovered from COVID-19. Sequenced material: PBMCs or T cells enriched from blood (not recorded which). This chain uses TRBV5-6 with TRBJ2-3; tentative D call: TRBD2 (5 bases). CDR3 nucleotides: TGTGCCAGCACCCTACAAGGACGGGGAGTGGGAGATACGCAGTATTTT. This codes for CASTLQGRGVGDTQYF. The full variable domain, its missing parts supplied by reference TRBV5-6 and TRBJ2-3, is DAGVTQSPTHLIKTRGQQVTLRCSPKSGHDTVSWYQQALGQGPQFIFQYYEEEERQRGNFPDRFSGHQFPNYSSELNVNALLLGDSALYLCASTLQGRGVGDTQYFGPGTRLTVL.